A single TCR beta chain is shown here with its context. Its antigen is not identified. With 4 bases removed from V and 0 bases from J, the gap between germline ends came to 10 bases. There are 14 residues in the CDR3. Germline assignment: CDR1 MDHEN and CDR2 SYDVKM. This sample was included in a study of blood T cells in healthy people across ages. Overall study results and limits: Per-million-T-cell TCR beta diversity fell roughly linearly with age.

The authors ran a second PCR of 7 to 11 cycles using a sample-barcoded 5' primer and a J-beta primer mix. MiXCR, applied by TCRdb to the 5' RACE reads, yields one record per CDR3 protein. The table has roughly 1.6 million distinct CDR3 sequences, about 32% seen once. The sequence was obtained from a young woman in good health. The chain recombines TRBV28 with TRBJ2-7; D may be TRBD1 (5 bases). Sequencing used blood. CDR3 protein: CASSSPQGSYEQYF. The CDR3 DNA sequence: TGTGCCAGCAGTTCACCGCAGGGCTCCTACGAGCAGTACTTC.